The 29 T cell receptor beta chains below come from one sample, sequenced in a study of cytomegalovirus exposure and HLA in healthy donors. The PCR employed 60 Vbeta primers together with 13 Jbeta primers. The data were produced by immunoSEQ multiplex PCR, yet TCRdb's version contains in-frame clones alone and is incomplete. The repertoire consists of approximately 79,000 clones, with under 80% occurring once and the leading ten covering less than 7%. The sample was PBMCs. All receptors derive from a male donor in good health and CMV-seropositive.

As to this clone: This sample also contains other DNA sequences that code for the same CDR3. This sequence joins TRBV5-4 and TRBJ2-7; 11 bases match TRBD2. The V gene's germline CDR1 is SGHNT and CDR2 YYREEE (reference sequence). This CDR3 has 16 amino acids. The J segment lost 1 base and the V segment lost 3 bases, leaving 6 bases of the junction unmatched. The CDR3: CASSSLAGGFSYEQYF. CDR3 nucleotides: TGTGCCAGCAGCTCGCTAGCGGGGGGTTTTTCCTACGAGCAGTACTTC.

This chain links TRBV6-5 with TRBJ2-3, with 7 bases that match TRBD1. This CDR3 region has 14 residues. CDR1 and CDR2 (germline): MNHEY, SVGAGI. Unmatched junction bases numbered 8, after V lost 7 bases and J lost 4 bases. CDR3 coding DNA: TGTGCCAGCACAAGAGGGGGCGCCGCAGATACGCAGTATTTT. Translating gives CASTRGGAADTQYF.

V usage is TRBV15 and J usage is TRBJ2-1; TRBD2 agrees at 9 bases. Germline V gene data show CDR1 as LNHNV and CDR2 as YYDKDF (reference sequence). The CDR3 loop spans 16 amino acids. V was clipped by 0 bases and J by 5 bases; unmatched bases: 5. CDR3 sequence: CATSREAGGPNNEQFF. The CDR3 DNA follows: TGTGCCACCAGCAGAGAAGCGGGGGGCCCCAACAATGAGCAGTTCTTC.

The chain couples TRBV7-2 to TRBJ2-3; possible D gene TRBD1, 5 bases. The CDR3 totals 15 residues. V lost 5 bases to trimming and J lost 6 bases, with 18 bases between them. Germline loops: CDR1 SGHTA, CDR2 FQGNSA. CDR3 DNA: TGTGCCAGCAGCCCTAGGGGTCCTCTCAGGGATACGCAGTATTTT. Its protein is CASSPRGPLRDTQYF.

The V call is TRBV18, the J call TRBJ2-5, with D unclear. With 2 bases removed from V and 3 bases from J, the gap between germline ends came to 4 bases. The CDR3 extends over 12 amino acids. Germline V CDR1 and CDR2: KGHSH, LQKENI. CDR3 residues: CASSPYKETQYF. In DNA, the CDR3 is TGTGCCAGCTCACCATACAAAGAGACCCAGTACTTC.

The V call is TRBV6-5, the J call TRBJ2-7; 9 nucleotides line up with TRBD1. V was pared by 2 bases and J by 7 bases, with 9 bases of the junction left unmatched. CDR3 size: 15 residues. Germline assignment: CDR1 MNHEY and CDR2 SVGAGI. The CDR3 protein is CASSYPGTGRSEQYF. The CDR3 DNA sequence: TGTGCCAGCAGTTACCCCGGGACAGGGAGGTCGGAGCAGTACTTC.

This chain joins TRBV6-5 and TRBJ2-2; maybe TRBD1 (6 bases). V was cut by 5 bases and J by 4 bases, with 14 bases left in between. This CDR3 comprises 15 residues. From germline, CDR1 is MNHEY and CDR2 SVGAGI. CDR3 bases: TGTGCCAGCAGTAAGACCGGGACAATCACCGGGGAGCTGTTTTTT. It specifies CASSKTGTITGELFF.

Only a few counts were recorded for this clone. The chain has TRBV29-1 and TRBJ1-1; D is ambiguous. Per germline, CDR1 SQVTM and CDR2 ANQGSEA. The V gene lost 6 bases and the J gene lost 0 bases, with 11 bases spanning the gap. The length of the CDR3 is 13 residues. The CDR3 nucleotides are TGCAGCGTGAAAGCCCAGGTGAACACTGAAGCTTTCTTT. Translation: CSVKAQVNTEAFF.

This rearrangement joins TRBV2 to TRBJ2-5; TRBD2 aligns across 8 bases. The end of the DNA is better explained by TRBJ2-7, so the J call may be wrong. CDR3 size: 16 residues. The germline gives CDR1 SNHLY, CDR2 FYNNEI. CDR3 loop: CASFFEAGVSPYEQYF. CDR3 bases: TGTGCCAGCTTCTTCGAAGCGGGAGTTTCTCCCTACGAGCAGTACTTC.

V gene TRBV19 combines with J gene TRBJ1-2; D not certain. Germline CDR1 is LNHDA and CDR2 is SQIVND (reference sequence). The V end was cut by 3 bases, the J end by 7 bases, with 12 bases between. CDR3 length equals 13 residues. The CDR3: CASSIASRGGYTF. For the CDR3, the DNA is TGTGCCAGTAGTATTGCCTCACGCGGTGGCTACACCTTC.

This chain joins TRBV6-5 and TRBJ2-3; 9 bases align to TRBD1. Germline V lookup: CDR1 MNHEY, CDR2 SVGAGI. V lost 6 bases and J lost 5; bases outside the gene matches: 6. The CDR3 covers 14 residues. CDR3 bases: TGTGCCAGCAGGTACAGGGGGCGAGAAGATACGCAGTATTTT. Translating it yields CASRYRGREDTQYF.

The V gene is TRBV29-1, the J gene TRBJ2-3; 9 bases fit TRBD1. The V segment lost 3 bases and the J segment 4 bases; nucleotides outside the gene matches: 8. From germline, CDR1 is SQVTM and CDR2 ANQGSEA. The CDR3 sequence is 15 residues long. The CDR3 DNA sequence: TGCAGCGTTGATGGGATGGGACAGGGTTCAGATACGCAGTATTTT. The encoded protein is CSVDGMGQGSDTQYF.

The V call is TRBV25-1, the J call TRBJ2-2; D unresolved. V lost 5 bases, J lost 1 base, and 8 bases lay in between. The CDR3 runs 14 residues. Germline loops: CDR1 MGHDK, CDR2 SYGVNS. The CDR3 protein is CASSHERNTGELFF. The DNA for the CDR3 is TGTGCCAGCAGTCACGAGAGGAACACCGGGGAGCTGTTTTTT.

This clone appeared a single time. V and J are TRBV6-5 and TRBJ2-3; the match to TRBD1 covers 9 bases. CDR3 length equals 14 residues. The J segment lost 1 base and the V segment lost 4 bases, leaving 0 bases of the junction unmatched. CDR1 MNHEY and CDR2 SVGAGI come from the germline V gene. This CDR3 is CASSWDRGTDTQYF. CDR3 nucleotides: TGTGCCAGCAGTTGGGACAGGGGCACAGATACGCAGTATTTT.

The chain uses TRBV5-1 and TRBJ1-4; D not certain. Germline V gives CDR1 SGHRS, CDR2 YFSETQ. This CDR3 has 14 amino acids. V lost 7 bases, J lost 2 bases, and 12 bases lay in between. The CDR3 is CASGVGRTNEKLFF. Written as DNA, the CDR3 is TGCGCCAGCGGCGTAGGGAGGACTAATGAAAAACTGTTTTTT.

V is TRBV5-1 and J is TRBJ1-2; D is unresolved. There are 13 residues in the CDR3. Germline CDR1 and CDR2: SGHRS and YFSETQ. Trimming cost V 1 base and J 6 bases, with 10 bases left between them. The CDR3 DNA follows: TGCGCCAGCAGCTTGCTTCTGGAGGATGGCTACACCTTC. Translation: CASSLLLEDGYTF.

This chain uses TRBV18 with TRBJ2-7, with 16 bases that match TRBD2. The V gene's germline CDR1 is KGHSH and CDR2 LQKENI. The CDR3 runs to 18 residues. Losses at the gene ends were 5 bases for V and 0 bases for J; bases not matched to a gene: 7. CDR3 coding DNA: TGTGCCAGCTCAACCGGGACTAGCGGGGGGGTTTTCTCCTACGAGCAGTACTTC. Protein product: CASSTGTSGGVFSYEQYF.

This clone has just one count. The chain employs TRBV6-5 and TRBJ2-1; no definite D call. V gave up 6 bases and J gave up 0 bases, with 6 bases separating them. The CDR3 is 13 residues long. Germline V lookup: CDR1 MNHEY, CDR2 SVGAGI. CDR3 sequence: CASSRSSYNEQFF. CDR3 nucleotide sequence: TGTGCCAGCAGCCGGAGCTCCTACAATGAGCAGTTCTTC.

The chain recombines TRBV7-2 with TRBJ1-6; D remains unclear. There are 14 residues in the CDR3. V lost 2 bases to trimming and J lost 8 bases, with 10 bases between them. Germline CDR1 and CDR2: SGHTA and FQGNSA. This CDR3 is CASSLRYSDSPLHF. For the CDR3, the DNA is TGTGCCAGCAGCTTAAGGTACAGTGATTCACCCCTCCACTTT. The whole variable domain, filled in from reference TRBV7-2 and TRBJ1-6, reads GAGVSQSPSNKVTEKGKDVELRCDPISGHTALYWYRQSLGQGLEFLIYFQGNSAPDKSGLPSDRFSAERTGGSVSTLTIQRTQQEDSAVYLCASSLRYSDSPLHFGNGTRLTVT.

The V and J genes are TRBV10-2 and TRBJ2-3; 8 bases align to TRBD2. J gave up 2 bases and V 6 bases, and 4 bases lay outside the gene matches. Germline-derived CDR1 and CDR2 are WSHSY and SAAADI. The CDR3 is 14 residues long. The CDR3 loop is CASRRGDYTDTQYF. The CDR3 DNA reads as TGCGCCAGCAGGCGGGGGGACTACACAGATACGCAGTATTTT.

This clone was observed a few times. The rearrangement links TRBV23-1 to TRBJ2-7; D might be TRBD1 (5 bases). TRBV23-1 is annotated as an ORF whose role is uncertain. CDR3 length equals 16 residues. Trimming stripped 2 bases from V and 3 bases from J, with 17 bases between. As DNA, the CDR3 is TGCGCCAGCAGTCAACGAACGCAGGGTAGCTACTACGAGCAGTACTTC. This gives the protein CASSQRTQGSYYEQYF.

The gene calls are TRBV7-9 and TRBJ2-3; possibly TRBD2 for D (6 bases). The V end lost 2 bases, the J end lost 4 bases, and 10 bases lay between the germline ends. Germline CDR1 is SEHNR and CDR2 is FQNEAQ (reference sequence). The CDR3 sequence is 14 residues long. The CDR3: CASSLMGEADTQYF. CDR3 sequence (DNA): TGTGCCAGCAGCTTAATGGGGGAGGCAGATACGCAGTATTTT.

On this clone: One junction end does not reproduce the germline sequence, and a read error may be involved. The chain links TRBV30 to TRBJ1-1, with 7 bases lining up with TRBD1. CDR1 is GTSNPN and CDR2 is SVGIG in the germline V gene (reference sequence). The CDR3 has 11 amino acids. In DNA form, the CDR3 reads TGTGCCTGGAGTTTAGGGGGCTGGACTTCCTTT. Translation gives CAWSLGGWTSF.

V gene TRBV7-3 combines with J gene TRBJ2-1, with D possibly being TRBD2 (5 bases). Germline V lookup: CDR1 SGHTA, CDR2 FQGTGA. Between the trimmed V and J ends, which lost 3 bases and 7 bases, there was a span of 16 bases. CDR3 length: 15 residues. CDR3 bases: TGTGCCAGCAGCTTTTCCAGTCAGCGAGGGAATGAGCAGTTCTTC. This translates into CASSFSSQRGNEQFF. The full variable domain, completed using reference TRBV7-3 and TRBJ2-1, is GAGVSQTPSNKVTEKGKYVELRCDPISGHTALYWYRQSLGQGPEFLIYFQGTGAADDSGLPNDRFFAVRPEGSVSTLKIQRTERGDSAVYLCASSFSSQRGNEQFFGPGTRLTVL.

V gene TRBV11-3 combines with J gene TRBJ2-1; tentative D call: TRBD2 (6 bases). The CDR3 has 18 residues. Trimming left V 1 base short and J 8 bases short, with 24 bases between. In germline, CDR1 is SGHNT, CDR2 YENEEA. The CDR3 bases are TGTGCCAGCAGCTTAGGGTTTAGGGGTATTGACGGGAGTGATGAGCAGTTCTTC. The encoded protein is CASSLGFRGIDGSDEQFF.

The V call is TRBV7-3, the J call TRBJ2-5, with D perhaps matching TRBD1 (6 bases). The DNA end is more similar to TRBJ2-7, so the J call may be wrong. The length of the CDR3 is 15 residues. Germline lookup yields CDR1 SGHTA and CDR2 FQGTGA. The DNA of the CDR3 is TGTGCCAGCAGCATCCAGAGTGGGGGCGAAAACGAGCAGTACTTC. This encodes CASSIQSGGENEQYF.

This rearrangement joins TRBV9 to TRBJ1-4, with 10 bases matching TRBD1. Germline values: CDR1 SGDLS, CDR2 YYNGEE. The CDR3 totals 15 residues. Germline trimming cut 3 bases from V and 5 bases from J; bases unmatched to any gene: 4. The DNA for the CDR3 is TGTGCCAGCAGCGAGGTGGGACAGGGGAATGAAAAACTGTTTTTT. Protein: CASSEVGQGNEKLFF.

V is TRBV9 and J is TRBJ2-3; TRBD2 might be the D (6 bases). Germline CDR1 reads SGDLS; CDR2 reads YYNGEE. Between the trimmed V and J ends, which lost 3 bases and 5 bases, there was a span of 22 bases. The CDR3 is made up of 17 amino acids. The CDR3 loop reads CASSAALWDSPRDTQYF. CDR3 DNA: TGTGCCAGCAGCGCAGCCCTCTGGGACTCCCCGCGAGATACGCAGTATTTT.

The chain joins TRBV5-4 to TRBJ2-5; D remains ambiguous. Trimming cost V 0 bases and J 0 bases, with 9 bases left between them. This CDR3 contains 15 residues. Germline V CDR1 and CDR2: SGHNT, YYREEE (reference sequence). In nucleotides, the CDR3 is TGTGCCAGCAGCTTGGCCATCGGGTACCAAGAGACCCAGTACTTC. Translated: CASSLAIGYQETQYF.